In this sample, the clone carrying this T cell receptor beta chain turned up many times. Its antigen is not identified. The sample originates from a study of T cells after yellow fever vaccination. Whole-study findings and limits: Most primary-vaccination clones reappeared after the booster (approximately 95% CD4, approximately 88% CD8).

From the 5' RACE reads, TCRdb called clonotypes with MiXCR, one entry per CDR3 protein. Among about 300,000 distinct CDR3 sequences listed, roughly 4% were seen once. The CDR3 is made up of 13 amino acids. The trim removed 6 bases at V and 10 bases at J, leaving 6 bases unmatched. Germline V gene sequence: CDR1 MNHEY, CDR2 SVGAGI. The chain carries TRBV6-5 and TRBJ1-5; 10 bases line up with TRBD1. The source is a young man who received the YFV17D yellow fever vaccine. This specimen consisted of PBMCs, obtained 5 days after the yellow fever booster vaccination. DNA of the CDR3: TGTGCCAGCAGAAGGACAGGGGGGGCACCCCAGCATTTT. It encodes CASRRTGGAPQHF.